The 32 T cell receptor beta chains below were found in one sample sequenced in a study of blood T cell repertoires in COVID-19. Clones were sequenced by immunoSEQ multiplex PCR, and TCRdb holds only the in-frame ones, with some missing. The sample comprises hundreds of thousands of clones, around nine tenths of which are singletons, and around 13% rests with the top ten. Sequencing was carried out using peripheral blood. All receptors derive from a woman in her 70s with COVID-19, enrolled during active disease.

The J gene is TRBJ1-2, the V gene TRBV11-2, with 11 nucleotides matching TRBD1. Germline lookup yields CDR1 SGHAT and CDR2 FQNNGV. V lost 5 bases and J lost 6; bases outside the gene matches: 11. This CDR3 spans 16 amino acids. The CDR3 DNA is TGTGCCAGCAGCCTTCCCCCACCGGGACAGGGGGATGGCTACACCTTC. It specifies CASSLPPPGQGDGYTF.

The chain joins TRBV23-1 to TRBJ2-3; 10 bases match TRBD1. TRBV23-1 is labeled an ORF, and its function is uncertain. This CDR3 spans 18 amino acids. V lost 6 bases, J lost 1 base, and 13 bases stayed unmatched. CDR3 sequence reads: CASRGTGGQGSGTDTQYF. The CDR3 region has the DNA TGCGCCAGCAGGGGAACAGGGGGACAGGGGAGTGGCACAGATACGCAGTATTTT.

The chain links TRBV7-3 to TRBJ1-3; no clear D gene. Trimming stripped 5 bases from V and 4 bases from J, with 9 bases between. The length of the CDR3 is 13 residues. The V gene's germline CDR1 is SGHTA and CDR2 FQGTGA. This CDR3 is CASSRDKGNTIYF. The CDR3 DNA follows: TGTGCCAGCAGCCGCGACAAGGGAAACACCATATATTTT.

DNA of the CDR3: TGTGCCAGCAGCGGAGGGACTGCGGCTGGCAATCAGCCCCAGCATTTT. It yields the protein CASSGGTAAGNQPQHF. This chain joins TRBV7-8 and TRBJ1-5, with TRBD1 as a possible D gene (5 bases). The V gene lost 5 bases and the J gene lost 2 bases, with 16 bases spanning the gap. Germline CDR1 and CDR2: SGHVS and FQNEAQ. The CDR3 has 16 amino acids.

The table lists this clone with a few counts. The chain links TRBV12-3 or TRBV12-4 to TRBJ1-1, with D possibly matching TRBD1 (5 bases). The CDR3 length is 13 residues. V was cut by 3 bases and J by 5 bases, with 10 bases left in between. Written as DNA, the CDR3 is TGTGCCAGCAGTTTTCAGGGCCGAACTGAAGCTTTCTTT. As protein: CASSFQGRTEAFF.

The chain recombines TRBV9 with TRBJ2-1, with 10 bases matching TRBD2. The V gene end was trimmed by 1 base and the J gene end by 9 bases; junction bases not matched to a gene: 10. In germline, CDR1 is SGDLS, CDR2 YYNGEE. The length of the CDR3 is 16 residues. CDR3 protein: CASSVLGAGGPGEQFF. The DNA for the CDR3 is TGTGCCAGCAGCGTATTAGGAGCGGGGGGGCCTGGTGAGCAGTTCTTC.

The rearrangement uses TRBV19 and TRBJ1-5; D not certain. Germline assignment: CDR1 LNHDA and CDR2 SQIVND (reference sequence). The V end was cut by 0 bases, the J end by 6 bases, with 6 bases between. The CDR3 is 13 amino acids. CDR3 sequence: CASSIERAQPQHF. The CDR3 DNA reads as TGTGCCAGTAGTATAGAGCGGGCTCAGCCCCAGCATTTT.

This clone was counted a single time. CDR3 loop: CASMKVPGLARKTQYF. The CDR3 DNA is TGTGCCAGCATGAAAGTTCCAGGACTAGCGCGAAAGACCCAGTACTTC. The chain joins TRBV21-1 to TRBJ2-5; no check of the table's D call, TRBD2, against the DNA was made. TRBV21-1 is flagged as a pseudogene. The CDR3 consists of 16 residues.

J is TRBJ1-3 and V is TRBV5-1; the D gene is possibly TRBD1 (6 bases). Germline V gene data show CDR1 as SGHRS and CDR2 as YFSETQ. This CDR3 comprises 16 residues. Between the trimmed V and J ends, which lost 2 bases and 1 base, there was a span of 13 bases. The CDR3 bases are TGCGCCAGCAGCTTACAGGGTGGGGTTTCTGGAAACACCATATATTTT. It translates to CASSLQGGVSGNTIYF.

The rearrangement joins TRBV9 to TRBJ1-4, with TRBD1 identical over 10 bases. The CDR3 length is 14 residues. J was trimmed by 9 bases and V by 0 bases; bases with no gene match: 2. The germline V gene encodes CDR1 SGDLS and CDR2 YYNGEE. The CDR3: CASSVGGQGKKLFF. CDR3 coding DNA: TGTGCCAGCAGCGTAGGGGGACAGGGGAAAAAACTGTTTTTT.

This sequence joins TRBV27 and TRBJ1-2; D is perhaps TRBD1 (6 bases). Looked up from germline, CDR1 is MNHEY and CDR2 is SMNVEV (reference sequence). The CDR3 runs to 14 residues. Trimming shortened V by 0 bases and J by 2 bases, and 7 bases separated the two germline ends. CDR3 amino acids: CASSLSDSNYGYTF. DNA of the CDR3: TGTGCCAGCAGTTTATCGGACAGCAACTATGGCTACACCTTC.

The chain has TRBV5-1 and TRBJ2-5, with 7 nucleotides matching TRBD1. The V gene's germline CDR1 is SGHRS and CDR2 YFSETQ. The CDR3 has 15 amino acids. V lost 3 bases, J lost 2 bases, and 7 bases stayed unmatched. CDR3 DNA sequence: TGCGCCAGCAGCTGGGACAGCCCGGCTCAAGAGACCCAGTACTTC. Encoded protein: CASSWDSPAQETQYF.

This clone was detected a few times. The chain is built from TRBV19 and TRBJ1-5; 7 bases align to TRBD1. Germline V gene lookup returns CDR1 LNHDA and CDR2 SQIVND (reference sequence). This CDR3 spans 14 amino acids. V lost 6 bases, J lost 2 bases, and 4 bases stayed unmatched. CDR3 loop: CASSPTGGNQPQHF. The DNA for the CDR3 is TGTGCCAGTAGCCCCACAGGGGGCAATCAGCCCCAGCATTTT.

The rearrangement links TRBV5-1 to TRBJ2-5; 8 bases align to TRBD2. The junction had 9 bases not matched to a gene; V was cut back by 6 bases and J by 5 bases. CDR3 length: 14 amino acids. In germline, CDR1 is SGHRS, CDR2 YFSETQ. CDR3 sequence (DNA): TGCGCCAGCACCCTAATCCCGGGGGGGGAGACCCAGTACTTC. Protein: CASTLIPGGETQYF. The full variable domain, rest sourced from reference TRBV5-1 and TRBJ2-5, is KAGVTQTPRYLIKTRGQQVTLSCSPISGHRSVSWYQQTPGQGLQFLFEYFSETQRNKGNFPGRFSGRQFSNSRSEMNVSTLELGDSALYLCASTLIPGGETQYFGPGTRLLVL.

The chain joins TRBV12-5 to TRBJ1-4; no reliable D call. V shed 1 base and J shed 4 bases, with 7 bases lying between them. This CDR3 comprises 14 residues. Germline V gene data show CDR1 as LGHNT and CDR2 as FRNRAP. CDR3 bases: TGTGCTAGTGGTTTGGGAGCGGGTAATGAAAAACTGTTTTTT. Translated: CASGLGAGNEKLFF.

The rearrangement links TRBV29-1 to TRBJ1-2; D possibly corresponds to TRBD1 (6 bases). The length of the CDR3 is 14 residues. Germline V CDR1 and CDR2: SQVTM, ANQGSEA. V gave up 0 bases and J gave up 1 base, with 9 bases separating them. The CDR3 is CSVEDQDSNYGYTF. CDR3 sequence (DNA): TGCAGCGTTGAAGACCAGGACAGTAACTATGGCTACACCTTC.

The rearrangement uses TRBV5-8 and TRBJ2-3, with D possibly TRBD1 on 5 matching bases. The CDR3 runs 14 residues. V lost 2 bases and J 1 base, leaving 8 bases between the germline ends. CDR1 and CDR2 from the germline V gene are SGHTS and YDEGEE. CDR3 sequence: CASSLEGGTDTQYF. CDR3 nucleotide sequence: TGTGCCAGCAGCTTAGAAGGGGGCACAGATACGCAGTATTTT.

CDR3 in amino acids: CASSRDVEVSSYNSPLHF. DNA of the CDR3: TGCGCCAGCAGCCGCGACGTCGAGGTTAGCTCCTATAATTCACCCCTCCACTTT. The rearrangement uses TRBV4-1 and TRBJ1-6; D unresolved. The V and J ends lost 4 bases and 0 bases respectively, with 16 bases between them. CDR1 and CDR2 from the germline V gene are MGHRA and YSYEKL. CDR3 length: 18 residues.

The genes are TRBV14 and TRBJ2-3, with 9 bases identical to TRBD2. The CDR3 spans 15 residues. V lost 4 bases and J lost 6; bases outside the gene matches: 8. CDR1 is SGHDN and CDR2 is FVKESK in the germline V gene. The CDR3, as DNA: TGTGCCAGCAGCCTCCCGCGCGGGGGGGCGGATACGCAGTATTTT. Translation: CASSLPRGGADTQYF. Combining the CDR3 with reference TRBV14 and TRBJ2-3 gives the whole variable domain EAGVTQFPSHSVIEKGQTVTLRCDPISGHDNLYWYRRVMGKEIKFLLHFVKESKQDESGMPNNRFLAERTGGTYSTLKVQPAELEDSGVYFCASSLPRGGADTQYFGPGTRLTVL.

The chain links TRBV6-2 or TRBV6-3 to TRBJ2-7, with D hard to call. Per the germline V gene, CDR1 is MNHEY and CDR2 is SVGEGT. The CDR3 has 12 residues. The germline V and J ends were trimmed by 5 bases and 2 bases, with 7 bases remaining between them. CDR3 sequence: CASSPVTYEQYF. The CDR3 region has the DNA TGTGCCAGCAGTCCAGTTACCTACGAGCAGTACTTC.

The chain has TRBV4-1 and TRBJ1-3; TRBD1 is a possible D gene (5 bases). V lost 8 bases, J lost 0 bases, and 17 bases lay in between. CDR3 length: 16 residues. Germline V CDR1 and CDR2: MGHRA, YSYEKL. CDR3 sequence: CASSPQGPVSGNTIYF. CDR3 nucleotide sequence: TGCGCCAGCTCCCCTCAGGGCCCTGTCTCTGGAAACACCATATATTTT.

The V call is TRBV28, the J call TRBJ2-1, with TRBD1 matching 8 bases. This CDR3 is built from 16 residues. After removal of 6 bases from V and 0 bases from J, the junction contained 7 bases not matched to a gene. CDR1 is MDHEN and CDR2 is SYDVKM in the germline V gene. The CDR3 DNA reads as TGTGCCAGCAGCCTTACAGGGGGGAGCTCCTACAATGAGCAGTTCTTC. Its translation is CASSLTGGSSYNEQFF. The entire variable domain, with the rest obtained from reference TRBV28 and TRBJ2-1, is as follows: DVKVTQSSRYLVKRTGEKVFLECVQDMDHENMFWYRQDPGLGLRLIYFSYDVKMKEKGDIPEGYSVSREKKERFSLILESASTNQTSMYLCASSLTGGSSYNEQFFGPGTRLTVL.

CDR3 sequence (DNA): TGTGCCAGCAGTCCGGACAGGGACTACGAGCAGTACTTC. It specifies CASSPDRDYEQYF. This rearrangement joins TRBV6-5 to TRBJ2-7, with 8 bases that match TRBD1. The V gene's germline CDR1 is MNHEY and CDR2 SVGAGI. V lost 5 bases and J lost 3; bases outside the gene matches: 3. The CDR3 consists of 13 residues.

This sequence joins TRBV7-8 and TRBJ2-1; a weak D match, TRBD2 (6 bases). The V gene's germline CDR1 is SGHVS and CDR2 FQNEAQ. The V end lost 6 bases, the J end lost 0 bases, and 15 bases lay between the germline ends. The CDR3 contains 16 residues. The CDR3 here is CASSRRAGSSYNEQFF. The DNA for the CDR3 is TGTGCCAGCAGTCGTCGTGCGGGGAGCTCCTACAATGAGCAGTTCTTC. Based on the CDR3 plus reference TRBV7-8 and TRBJ2-1, the full variable domain is GAGVSQSPRYKVAKRGQDVALRCDPISGHVSLFWYQQALGQGPEFLTYFQNEAQLDKSGLPSDRFFAERPEGSVSTLKIQRTQQEDSAVYLCASSRRAGSSYNEQFFGPGTRLTVL.

This clone was recorded only once. This rearrangement joins TRBV2 to TRBJ1-1; possible D gene TRBD1, 5 bases. Looked up from germline, CDR1 is SNHLY and CDR2 is FYNNEI. V lost 6 bases and J lost 1, with 15 bases in between. The CDR3 covers 15 residues. DNA of the CDR3: TGTGCCAGCAGGACAGAAAGGGTAAAGAACACTGAAGCTTTCTTT. Protein sequence: CASRTERVKNTEAFF.

The chain links TRBV5-1 to TRBJ2-7; TRBD1 agrees at 8 bases. This CDR3 has 14 residues. Germline CDR1 reads SGHRS; CDR2 reads YFSETQ. The junction had 5 bases not matched to a gene; V was cut back by 4 bases and J by 2 bases. The CDR3 coding sequence is TGCGCCAGCAGCGGGGGACAGGCCACCTACGAGCAGTACTTC. Protein sequence: CASSGGQATYEQYF.

The V call is TRBV30, the J call TRBJ1-6, with D possibly matching TRBD1 (6 bases). V was shortened by 3 bases and J by 14 bases, with 8 bases between the two germline ends. The V gene's germline CDR1 is GTSNPN and CDR2 SVGIG (reference sequence). The CDR3 consists of 10 residues. As DNA, the CDR3 is TGTGCCTGGAGCGGACAGTCCCTCCACTTT. The encoded protein is CAWSGQSLHF. Using reference TRBV30 and TRBJ1-6 for the parts outside the CDR3, the full variable domain is SQTIHQWPATLVQPVGSPLSLECTVEGTSNPNLYWYRQAAGRGLQLLFYSVGIGQISSEVPQNLSASRPQDRQFILSSKKLLLSDSGFYLCAWSGQSLHFGNGTRLTVT.

The gene calls are TRBV11-2 and TRBJ1-2; possible D gene TRBD1, 6 bases. The CDR3 length is 16 residues. Germline V CDR1 and CDR2: SGHAT, FQNNGV. Trimming pared 0 bases from V and 2 bases from J, leaving 13 bases between. The CDR3 DNA sequence: TGTGCCAGCAGCTTAGATCGTAGGGGGTCGAACTATGGCTACACCTTC. It encodes CASSLDRRGSNYGYTF.

This chain connects TRBV5-6 to TRBJ2-3; 9 bases fit TRBD1. V dropped 0 bases and J dropped 2; count of bases not matched to a gene: 4. Germline CDR1 is SGHDT and CDR2 is YYEEEE. The CDR3 is 16 amino acids. Written as DNA, the CDR3 is TGTGCCAGCAGCTTGGCCGGGACAGGGCCCACAGATACGCAGTATTTT. Its translation: CASSLAGTGPTDTQYF.

The chain employs TRBV9 and TRBJ1-3, with D possibly matching TRBD1 (6 bases). Germline loops: CDR1 SGDLS, CDR2 YYNGEE. V lost 3 bases, J lost 0 bases, and 13 bases lay in between. The CDR3 totals 16 residues. The CDR3 DNA reads as TGTGCCAGCAGCGCGGGGGGGCAGAGCTCTGGAAACACCATATATTTT. This encodes CASSAGGQSSGNTIYF.

The chain has TRBV28 and TRBJ1-5; possibly TRBD1 for D (6 bases). In germline, CDR1 is MDHEN, CDR2 SYDVKM. V lost 6 bases, J lost 5 bases, and 8 bases lay in between. The CDR3 loop spans 12 amino acids. The chain's CDR3 is CASRDSYQPQHF. The CDR3 region has the DNA TGTGCCAGCAGGGACAGTTATCAGCCCCAGCATTTT.

This sequence joins TRBV7-3 and TRBJ2-3; maybe TRBD1 (5 bases). Germline CDR1 reads SGHTA; CDR2 reads FQGTGA. Between the trimmed V and J ends, which lost 4 bases and 5 bases, there was a span of 16 bases. This CDR3 contains 15 residues. The CDR3 protein is CASSSLGQTVDTQYF. Here the CDR3 DNA reads TGTGCCAGCAGCTCGTTAGGTCAGACAGTAGATACGCAGTATTTT. Combining the CDR3 with reference TRBV7-3 and TRBJ2-3 gives the whole variable domain GAGVSQTPSNKVTEKGKYVELRCDPISGHTALYWYRQSLGQGPEFLIYFQGTGAADDSGLPNDRFFAVRPEGSVSTLKIQRTERGDSAVYLCASSSLGQTVDTQYFGPGTRLTVL.